The T cell receptor beta chain described here comes from a study of PD-L1 blockade in urothelial cancer. Looking at the study overall: Patients with male sex and bladder-origin urothelial cancer accounted for about nine tenths of the roughly 29 enrolled.

Templates that were synthetic TCR analogs were spiked into each PCR. Produced via immunoSEQ multiplex PCR; TCRdb's table is partial and in-frame only. The table lists 20,000 to 25,000 clones, around 87% of them singletons. This clone came up once. Source: PBMCs, taken around atezolizumab (anti-PD-L1) treatment. This receptor was taken from a woman in her sixties or seventies with urothelial cancer.

The CDR3 sequence: CASSLGRGNNEQFF. The CDR3 DNA follows: TGTGCCAGCAGCTTAGGTAGGGGAAACAATGAGCAGTTCTTC. V gene TRBV7-7 combines with J gene TRBJ2-1; TRBD1 might be the D (5 bases). Germline assignment: CDR1 SSHAT and CDR2 FNYEAQ (reference sequence). The CDR3 runs to 14 residues. V lost 1 base, J lost 5 bases, and 9 bases lay in between. The whole variable domain, filled in from reference TRBV7-7 and TRBJ2-1, reads GAGVSQSPRYKVTKRGQDVTLRCDPISSHATLYWYQQALGQGPEFLTYFNYEAQPDKSGLPSDRFSAERPEGSISTLTIQRTEQRDSAMYRCASSLGRGNNEQFFGPGTRLTVL.